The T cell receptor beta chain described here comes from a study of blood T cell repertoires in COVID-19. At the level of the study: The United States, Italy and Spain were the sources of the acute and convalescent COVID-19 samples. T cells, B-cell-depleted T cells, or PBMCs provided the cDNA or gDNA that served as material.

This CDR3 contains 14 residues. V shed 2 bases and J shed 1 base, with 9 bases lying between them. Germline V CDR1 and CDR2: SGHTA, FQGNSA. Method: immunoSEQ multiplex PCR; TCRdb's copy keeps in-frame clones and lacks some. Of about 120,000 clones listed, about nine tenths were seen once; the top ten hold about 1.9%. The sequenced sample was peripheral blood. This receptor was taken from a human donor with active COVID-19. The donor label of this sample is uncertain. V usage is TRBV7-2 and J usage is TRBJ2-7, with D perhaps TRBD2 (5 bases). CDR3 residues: CASSLSLASYEQYF. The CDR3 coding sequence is TGTGCCAGCAGCTTATCCCTAGCTTCCTACGAGCAGTACTTC.